Listed here is a single TCR beta chain. The method was immunoSEQ multiplex PCR; TCRdb's version includes in-frame clones alone and lacks a portion of them. The sample lists tens of thousands of clones; approximately 90% were seen once. These data originate in a study of OX40 agonist ivuxolimab in advanced cancers. The length of the CDR3 is 14 residues. Looked up from germline, CDR1 is LNHNV and CDR2 is YYDKDF (reference sequence). V lost 0 bases and J lost 5, with 10 bases in between. This receptor was obtained from an adult with an advanced solid tumor such as melanoma, head and neck, liver or kidney cancer. Material: CD4+ or CD8+ T cells sorted from blood, obtained in a trial of the OX40 agonist ivuxolimab. The V gene is TRBV15, the J gene TRBJ1-1; unclear D gene. The CDR3: CATSREGRRTEAFF. For the CDR3, the DNA is TGTGCCACCAGCAGAGAGGGGAGGAGAACTGAAGCTTTCTTT.